These 10 T cell receptor beta chains were all obtained from the same sample, sequenced in a study of OX40 agonist ivuxolimab in advanced cancers. Sequencing used immunoSEQ multiplex PCR; TCRdb keeps in-frame clones, though not all of them. This table holds roughly 49,000 clones, 60% to 80% found once. Here the sequenced sample was CD4+ or CD8+ T cells sorted from blood, taken in a trial of the OX40 agonist ivuxolimab. The source of these receptors is an adult with an advanced solid tumor such as melanoma, head and neck, liver or kidney cancer.

V gene TRBV5-4 combines with J gene TRBJ2-1; D call uncertain. The germline V and J ends were trimmed by 0 bases and 2 bases, with 9 bases remaining between them. The CDR3 runs to 15 residues. In germline, CDR1 is SGHNT, CDR2 YYREEE (reference sequence). Written as DNA, the CDR3 is TGTGCCAGCAGCTTGGAAACCCGGCCCTACAATGAGCAGTTCTTC. Its protein is CASSLETRPYNEQFF.

The chain is built from TRBV5-1 and TRBJ2-5, with 14 positions matching TRBD2. The CDR3 loop spans 15 amino acids. Unmatched junction bases numbered 0, after V lost 0 bases and J lost 5 bases. Germline V lookup: CDR1 SGHRS, CDR2 YFSETQ. The CDR3 DNA follows: TGCGCCAGCAGCTTGGGACTAGCGGGAGGGGAGACCCAGTACTTC. Translating it yields CASSLGLAGGETQYF.

This chain joins TRBV18 and TRBJ2-1; D gene unclear. Looked up from germline, CDR1 is KGHSH and CDR2 is LQKENI. Trimming removed 0 bases from V and 4 bases from J, with 19 bases in between. CDR3 length: 18 amino acids. The CDR3 spells CASSPPEGRGPPYNEQFF. The CDR3, as DNA: TGTGCCAGCTCACCACCGGAAGGTCGCGGTCCCCCTTACAATGAGCAGTTCTTC.

The genes are TRBV5-1 and TRBJ2-1; TRBD1 or TRBD2 may be the D gene (5 bases each). Germline CDR1 is SGHRS and CDR2 is YFSETQ. The V and J ends lost 1 base and 6 bases respectively, with 11 bases between them. The length of the CDR3 is 14 residues. CDR3: CASSLLGDGNEQFF. The DNA of the CDR3 is TGCGCCAGCAGCTTGTTAGGGGACGGCAATGAGCAGTTCTTC.

This chain connects TRBV5-6 to TRBJ2-2; D is uncertain. This CDR3 has 12 amino acids. The ends were cut back, 3 bases at V and 6 bases at J, with 6 bases in the middle. Germline V gene sequence: CDR1 SGHDT, CDR2 YYEEEE. CDR3 amino acids: CASSSWSGELFF. As DNA, the CDR3 is TGTGCCAGCAGCTCCTGGTCCGGGGAGCTGTTTTTT.

The chain combines TRBV12-5 with TRBJ2-3; 7 nucleotides align to TRBD2. The CDR3 runs 14 residues. Trimming at V came to 7 bases and at J to 5 bases, leaving 9 bases not matched to a gene. Germline V gene data show CDR1 as LGHNT and CDR2 as FRNRAP. CDR3 in DNA: TGTGCTAGTGCCTCCCGGGCGGGAGTAGATACGCAGTATTTT. It yields the protein CASASRAGVDTQYF. Together with reference TRBV12-5 and TRBJ2-3, the CDR3 gives the full variable domain: DARVTQTPRHKVTEMGQEVTMRCQPILGHNTVFWYRQTMMQGLELLAYFRNRAPLDDSGMPKDRFSAEMPDATLATLKIQPSEPRDSAVYFCASASRAGVDTQYFGPGTRLTVL.

This chain joins TRBV27 and TRBJ2-1, with TRBD2 identical over 7 bases. The CDR3 loop spans 16 amino acids. V dropped 1 base and J dropped 4; count of bases not matched to a gene: 7. Germline V gene data show CDR1 as MNHEY and CDR2 as SMNVEV (reference sequence). Written as DNA, the CDR3 is TGTGCCAGCAGTTTATATTCGGGGAGGGAGTACAATGAGCAGTTCTTC. This translates into CASSLYSGREYNEQFF.

A few counts support this clone. The V call is TRBV10-2, the J call TRBJ1-1; D unclear. Trimming took off 2 bases at V and 1 base at J, with 8 bases between the two ends. In germline, CDR1 is WSHSY, CDR2 SAAADI. The CDR3 loop spans 14 amino acids. CDR3 in amino acids: CASSEEQPNTEAFF. The DNA for the CDR3 is TGCGCCAGCAGTGAGGAACAGCCGAACACTGAAGCTTTCTTT.

This chain joins TRBV27 and TRBJ2-5; TRBD1 agrees at 7 bases. V lost 5 bases to trimming and J lost 5 bases; unmatched junction nucleotides: 11. The CDR3 has 15 residues. CDR1 MNHEY and CDR2 SMNVEV come from the germline V gene (reference sequence). For the CDR3, the DNA is TGTGCCAGCAGTCTGACAGGGTTTATTCGGGAGACCCAGTACTTC. This codes for CASSLTGFIRETQYF.

The chain uses TRBV29-1 and TRBJ2-7, with D unresolved. The germline V gene encodes CDR1 SQVTM and CDR2 ANQGSEA. There are 12 residues in the CDR3. The V end lost 7 bases, the J end lost 8 bases, and 18 bases lay between the germline ends. The CDR3 nucleotides read TGCAGCGCGGAGACACCCTCTACGAAGCAGTACTTC. This translates into CSAETPSTKQYF.